The clone carrying this TCR beta chain turned up a few times. No antigen is known for it. TCRdb re-derived calls from the reads in MiXCR, one entry per CDR3 protein. This repertoire shows approximately 1,000,000 distinct CDR3 sequences, about a third found once; its top ten account for around an eighth. The sample is drawn from a study of T cell repertoires in cytomegalovirus infection. V was clipped by 9 bases and J by 4 bases; unmatched bases: 5. Per germline, CDR1 SNHLY and CDR2 FYNNEI. The CDR3 contains 13 residues. This sequence joins TRBV2 and TRBJ2-7; 11 nucleotides agree with TRBD1. Sample: cultured CD8+ T cells from PBMCs, taken from culture after CMV antigen stimulation. The receptor was derived from a human donor in good health (CMV status not recorded). Some clones in this sample may be carry-over from other donors' samples. DNA of the CDR3: TGTGCCAGAACCGGGACAGGGGGTTACGAGCAGTACTTC. Translation: CARTGTGGYEQYF.